Listed here are 27 T cell receptor beta chains from one sample, sequenced in a study of CD8+ T cells in alopecia areata. Sequencing used cDNA as its template, made by extracting RNA and reverse transcribing it. TCRdb keeps only in-frame clones here, not all; method: immunoSEQ multiplex PCR. The sample yields 110,000 to 150,000 clones, roughly 62% seen once. Source: CD4+ T cells sorted from blood, taken at week 0. Receptors originate from a human donor with alopecia areata.

The V gene is TRBV25-1, the J gene TRBJ1-6; D is uncertain. There are 14 residues in the CDR3. V was trimmed by 3 bases and J by 10 bases, leaving 13 bases between them. Per the germline V gene, CDR1 is MGHDK and CDR2 is SYGVNS. The CDR3 is CASSDNGPYSPLHF. In nucleotides, the CDR3 is TGTGCCAGCAGTGACAATGGACCCTACTCACCCCTCCACTTT.

The gene calls are TRBV7-2 and TRBJ2-5; D perhaps matches TRBD1 (6 bases). With 5 bases removed from V and 2 bases from J, the gap between germline ends came to 9 bases. CDR3 length: 13 amino acids. CDR1 and CDR2 (germline): SGHTA, FQGNSA. CDR3 DNA: TGTGCCAGCAGCCGAGGACAGCAAGAGACCCAGTACTTC. Residues: CASSRGQQETQYF.

The V call is TRBV29-1, the J call TRBJ2-3; D ambiguous. Trimming removed 2 bases from V and 3 bases from J, with 9 bases in between. Germline V gene data show CDR1 as SQVTM and CDR2 as ANQGSEA. This CDR3 is built from 13 residues. Written as DNA, the CDR3 is TGCAGCGTTGAAAACGGTGGTACAGATACGCAGTATTTT. Translation: CSVENGGTDTQYF.

V and J are TRBV7-2 and TRBJ1-6; 9 positions match TRBD1. V was pared by 2 bases and J by 9 bases, with 5 bases of the junction left unmatched. This CDR3 is built from 15 residues. CDR1 and CDR2 from the germline V gene are SGHTA and FQGNSA. The CDR3 sequence is CASSLIVTGGSPLHF. The DNA for the CDR3 is TGTGCCAGCAGCTTAATCGTGACAGGGGGTTCACCCCTCCACTTT.

The sample holds a few counts of this clone. The chain links TRBV29-1 to TRBJ1-2; TRBD1 matches at 7 bases. CDR3 length: 13 amino acids. Per the germline V gene, CDR1 is SQVTM and CDR2 is ANQGSEA. Trimming at V came to 5 bases and at J to 13 bases, leaving 16 bases not matched to a gene. As DNA, the CDR3 is TGCAGCGTTCCCGTGGGACAGTCCCAGATCTCCACCTTC. Translated, it gives CSVPVGQSQISTF. The whole variable domain, remainder taken from reference TRBV29-1 and TRBJ1-2, is SAVISQKPSRDICQRGTSLTIQCQVDSQVTMMFWYRQQPGQSLTLIATANQGSEATYESGFVIDKFPISRPNLTFSTLTVSNMSPEDSSIYLCSVPVGQSQISTFGSGTRLTVV.

This rearrangement joins TRBV28 to TRBJ1-2; D unclear. CDR3 size: 14 residues. V lost 2 bases and J lost 7, with 14 bases in between. The germline CDR1 and CDR2 sequences are MDHEN and SYDVKM. In nucleotides, the CDR3 is TGTGCCAGCAGTTTAAGGTTGACGGAGACTGGCTACACCTTC. This gives the protein CASSLRLTETGYTF.

The rearrangement joins TRBV30 to TRBJ2-1, with D perhaps assigned TRBD1 or TRBD2 (6 bases each). The CDR3 totals 14 residues. Trimming pared 0 bases from V and 10 bases from J, leaving 16 bases between. CDR1 and CDR2 (germline): GTSNPN, SVGIG (reference sequence). CDR3 amino acids: CAWSVGGTLREQFF. CDR3 nucleotides: TGTGCCTGGAGTGTAGGCGGGACATTGCGGGAGCAGTTCTTC.

The gene calls are TRBV9 and TRBJ1-3; D unresolved. The CDR3 consists of 16 residues. CDR1 and CDR2 (germline): SGDLS, YYNGEE. The ends were cut back, 4 bases at V and 0 bases at J, with 14 bases in the middle. In DNA, the CDR3 is TGTGCCAGCAGCTCTGGGGAAGATGGCTCTGGAAACACCATATATTTT. Translating gives CASSSGEDGSGNTIYF.

V gene TRBV29-1 combines with J gene TRBJ2-5, with a possible D match to TRBD2 (6 bases). CDR1 and CDR2 (germline): SQVTM, ANQGSEA. The CDR3 is 11 residues long. Trimming removed 6 bases from V and 8 bases from J, with 13 bases in between. CDR3 region: CSVRSAGTQYF. CDR3 DNA sequence: TGCAGCGTCCGGTCTGCGGGAACCCAGTACTTC. The full variable domain, with the rest looked up from reference TRBV29-1 and TRBJ2-5, is SAVISQKPSRDICQRGTSLTIQCQVDSQVTMMFWYRQQPGQSLTLIATANQGSEATYESGFVIDKFPISRPNLTFSTLTVSNMSPEDSSIYLCSVRSAGTQYFGPGTRLLVL.

V and J are TRBV15 and TRBJ2-7; D assignment may be TRBD1 or TRBD2 (5 bases each). The ends were cut back, 5 bases at V and 4 bases at J, with 15 bases in the middle. The CDR3 covers 14 residues. In germline, CDR1 is LNHNV, CDR2 YYDKDF (reference sequence). The CDR3 loop reads CATSASRGGYEQYF. The CDR3 DNA reads as TGTGCCACCAGCGCCTCACGGGGCGGATACGAGCAGTACTTC.

Concerning this clone itself: The junction does not match germline at one end; this may be a read error. This chain connects TRBV30 to TRBJ2-5; 10 bases align to TRBD2. Per germline, CDR1 GTSNPN and CDR2 SVGIG (reference sequence). CDR3 size: 12 residues. The CDR3 DNA reads TGTGCCTGGAGTTCAGCTCGGGGACTAGCGCACTTC. Protein product: CAWSSARGLAHF.

The J gene is TRBJ2-2, the V gene TRBV5-6; D is ambiguous. The CDR3 loop spans 13 amino acids. With 1 base removed from V and 4 bases from J, the gap between germline ends came to 5 bases. Germline CDR1 reads SGHDT; CDR2 reads YYEEEE. The CDR3: CASSLSLTGELFF. In nucleotides, the CDR3 is TGTGCCAGCAGCTTGTCTCTCACCGGGGAGCTGTTTTTT. Combining the CDR3 with reference TRBV5-6 and TRBJ2-2 gives the whole variable domain DAGVTQSPTHLIKTRGQQVTLRCSPKSGHDTVSWYQQALGQGPQFIFQYYEEEERQRGNFPDRFSGHQFPNYSSELNVNALLLGDSALYLCASSLSLTGELFFGEGSRLTVL.

The chain joins TRBV5-1 to TRBJ2-3, with TRBD1 identical over 12 bases. Germline CDR1 is SGHRS and CDR2 is YFSETQ. The CDR3 length is 15 residues. V was pared by 8 bases and J by 5 bases, with 9 bases of the junction left unmatched. Here the CDR3 DNA reads TGCGCCAGTCCGAGGCGGGACAGGGGGCAAGATACGCAGTATTTT. Residues: CASPRRDRGQDTQYF. The complete variable domain, with remaining parts taken from reference TRBV5-1 and TRBJ2-3, reads KAGVTQTPRYLIKTRGQQVTLSCSPISGHRSVSWYQQTPGQGLQFLFEYFSETQRNKGNFPGRFSGRQFSNSRSEMNVSTLELGDSALYLCASPRRDRGQDTQYFGPGTRLTVL.

The rearrangement joins TRBV5-1 to TRBJ2-3; D is uncertain. Trimming took 4 bases from V and 0 from J, leaving 9 bases between them. Germline V CDR1 and CDR2: SGHRS, YFSETQ. This CDR3 comprises 14 residues. The CDR3 DNA reads TGCGCCAGCAGCCAGAGCTTCAGCACAGATACGCAGTATTTT. Translation gives CASSQSFSTDTQYF.

The chain combines TRBV5-6 with TRBJ2-4; 7 positions match TRBD1. The CDR3 covers 16 residues. V lost 6 bases to trimming and J lost 0 bases; unmatched junction nucleotides: 9. Germline-derived CDR1 and CDR2 are SGHDT and YYEEEE. The CDR3 region has the DNA TGTGCCAGCACCAGTCGGACAGGACTAGCCAAAAACATTCAGTACTTC. Translating it yields CASTSRTGLAKNIQYF.

This clone was picked up a small number of times. V usage is TRBV10-3 and J usage is TRBJ2-7; D not resolved. This CDR3 has 12 amino acids. The germline V gene encodes CDR1 ENHRY and CDR2 SYGVKD. Trimming took off 6 bases at V and 0 bases at J, with 6 bases between the two ends. This chain's CDR3 is CAIRSSSYEQYF. In nucleotides, the CDR3 is TGTGCCATCAGGTCCAGCTCCTACGAGCAGTACTTC.

The rearrangement links TRBV19 to TRBJ2-1; the match to TRBD1 covers 7 bases. J lost 11 bases, V lost 6 bases, and 10 bases had no gene match. The CDR3 consists of 13 residues. Germline values: CDR1 LNHDA, CDR2 SQIVND (reference sequence). Here the CDR3 DNA reads TGTGCCAGTAGCCCCGAGACAGGGTTAAAGCAGTTCTTC. Its protein product is CASSPETGLKQFF. Using reference TRBV19 and TRBJ2-1 for the parts outside the CDR3, the full variable domain is DGGITQSPKYLFRKEGQNVTLSCEQNLNHDAMYWYRQDPGQGLRLIYYSQIVNDFQKGDIAEGYSVSREKKESFPLTVTSAQKNPTAFYLCASSPETGLKQFFGPGTRLTVL.

The rearrangement joins TRBV15 to TRBJ2-7; 7 bases line up with TRBD1. There are 14 residues in the CDR3. Germline trimming cut 0 bases from V and 6 bases from J; bases unmatched to any gene: 5. Germline V gene data show CDR1 as LNHNV and CDR2 as YYDKDF (reference sequence). The CDR3 here is CATSRERGQSEQYF. The CDR3 region has the DNA TGTGCCACCAGCAGAGAGAGGGGGCAAAGCGAGCAGTACTTC.

This clone was observed a handful of times. The chain is built from TRBV19 and TRBJ1-5; tentatively, D is TRBD1 (6 bases). The V end lost 6 bases, the J end lost 6 bases, and 9 bases lay between the germline ends. The germline CDR1 and CDR2 sequences are LNHDA and SQIVND (reference sequence). The CDR3 is 12 amino acids. The CDR3 region is CASRKGGQPQHF. The CDR3 bases are TGTGCCAGTAGGAAGGGGGGTCAGCCCCAGCATTTT. The whole variable domain, remainder taken from reference TRBV19 and TRBJ1-5, is DGGITQSPKYLFRKEGQNVTLSCEQNLNHDAMYWYRQDPGQGLRLIYYSQIVNDFQKGDIAEGYSVSREKKESFPLTVTSAQKNPTAFYLCASRKGGQPQHFGDGTRLSIL.

As for this clone: Other DNA variants within this sample encode the same CDR3. J is TRBJ2-5 and V is TRBV30; D not resolved. Trimming cost V 1 base and J 1 base, with 1 base left between them. CDR1 GTSNPN and CDR2 SVGIG come from the germline V gene (reference sequence). The CDR3 is made up of 11 amino acids. The CDR3 is CAWSAQETQYF. DNA of the CDR3: TGTGCCTGGAGTGCCCAAGAGACCCAGTACTTC.

The J gene is TRBJ1-2, the V gene TRBV19; 7 nucleotides match TRBD1. The germline V gene encodes CDR1 LNHDA and CDR2 SQIVND (reference sequence). The CDR3 has 15 residues. J gave up 4 bases and V 3 bases, and 8 bases lay outside the gene matches. The CDR3 loop reads CASSILTGPSYGYTF. DNA for the CDR3: TGTGCCAGTAGTATCCTGACAGGGCCCTCCTATGGCTACACCTTC.

This clone occurred once. This chain joins TRBV7-9 and TRBJ1-2, with D possibly matching TRBD1 (5 bases). CDR1 SEHNR and CDR2 FQNEAQ come from the germline V gene (reference sequence). The CDR3 is 14 amino acids. V lost 5 bases and J 4 bases, leaving 14 bases between the germline ends. The DNA for the CDR3 is TGTGCCAGCAGCCTCAACCGGGACGTCTATGGCTACACCTTC. Amino acid sequence: CASSLNRDVYGYTF.

This chain links TRBV7-2 with TRBJ2-5; D possibly corresponds to TRBD1 (7 bases). The CDR3 is 13 amino acids. With 5 bases removed from V and 7 bases from J, the gap between germline ends came to 14 bases. The germline V gene encodes CDR1 SGHTA and CDR2 FQGNSA. The CDR3 DNA follows: TGTGCCAGCAGCGACAGGGAGGTGGGGACCCAGTACTTC. It specifies CASSDREVGTQYF.

This CDR3 is CASSRQTYNEQFF. The DNA of the CDR3 is TGTGCCAGCAGCCGCCAAACTTACAATGAGCAGTTCTTC. J is TRBJ2-1 and V is TRBV6-5, with no clear D. V gave up 6 bases and J gave up 4 bases, with 10 bases separating them. This CDR3 comprises 13 residues. Looked up from germline, CDR1 is MNHEY and CDR2 is SVGAGI.

The chain couples TRBV30 to TRBJ1-1; D perhaps matches TRBD1 (5 bases). Germline-derived CDR1 and CDR2 are GTSNPN and SVGIG (reference sequence). This CDR3 comprises 12 residues. Trimming removed 1 base from V and 4 bases from J, with 7 bases in between. The CDR3 is CAWSGGPTEAFF. CDR3 in DNA: TGTGCCTGGAGTGGGGGACCCACTGAAGCTTTCTTT.

This clone was recorded once. V usage is TRBV27 and J usage is TRBJ1-1; a possible D gene is TRBD1 (6 bases). Germline V gives CDR1 MNHEY, CDR2 SMNVEV (reference sequence). The CDR3 has 15 amino acids. The V end was cut by 3 bases, the J end by 3 bases, with 14 bases between. CDR3 loop: CASSFAGRGHTEAFF. CDR3 DNA sequence: TGTGCCAGCAGTTTTGCGGGCAGGGGACACACTGAAGCTTTCTTT.

The chain recombines TRBV7-9 with TRBJ1-4; D is possibly TRBD1 (5 bases). This CDR3 comprises 15 residues. Trimming left V 4 bases short and J 1 base short, with 10 bases between. Germline V gene sequence: CDR1 SEHNR, CDR2 FQNEAQ (reference sequence). CDR3 in DNA: TGTGCCAGCAGCTCCAACAGGCGAACTAATGAAAAACTGTTTTTT. Encoded protein: CASSSNRRTNEKLFF. The variable domain in full, completed from reference TRBV7-9 and TRBJ1-4, reads DTGVSQNPRHKITKRGQNVTFRCDPISEHNRLYWYRQTLGQGPEFLTYFQNEAQLEKSRLLSDRFSAERPKGSFSTLEIQRTEQGDSAMYLCASSSNRRTNEKLFFGSGTQLSVL.